One TCR beta chain is described in this entry. Its matching antigen is unknown. It was roughly 10 milliliters of peripheral blood that were drawn from each donor. The data were obtained in a study of blood T cells in healthy people across ages. Sample-barcoded 5' priming and a J-beta primer mix drove a second PCR of roughly 6 to 12 cycles. Every cDNA molecule bore a tag from a template-switch adaptor containing 12 random nucleotides. Samples each returned at least 3 million CDR3-containing paired-end reads. Via MiXCR, TCRdb re-called the 5' RACE reads, giving one row per CDR3 protein. Of 580,000 or so distinct CDR3 sequences in the sample, 47% were seen once. Study results and limitations: Across the age range, TCR beta diversity per million T cells fell in a roughly linear way.

In germline, CDR1 is LNHNV, CDR2 YYDKDF (reference sequence). The CDR3 contains 14 residues. Germline trimming cut 6 bases from V and 3 bases from J; bases unmatched to any gene: 8. The sequencing input was blood. The V and J genes are TRBV15 and TRBJ2-7, with 7 bases matching TRBD1. The origin of this receptor is a man at least 80 years old in good health. CDR3 DNA: TGTGCCACCAGTAAAGGACAGGACTTCTACGAGCAGTACTTC. This translates into CATSKGQDFYEQYF.